The clone carrying this TCR beta chain came up many times. The antigen remains unidentified. This record comes from a study of human T cells and chemical hapten exposure. About the study: The use of 2% DPC on roughly 2 cm by roughly 2 cm of upper inner arm skin constituted sensitization. Broader study findings: With regard to DPC sensitization, TCRs above 1 in 1000 frequency did not change. Expanded TCRs made up significantly more big CDR3 similarity clusters than controls did.

TCRdb redid the calling of the RACE reads with MiXCR, one entry per CDR3 protein. This sample carries roughly 50,000 distinct CDR3 sequences, approximately 11% of them seen once, and the ten largest clones take under 2%. Time point specified: patch test 1, 2 weeks after DPC sensitization. As for treatment: therapeutic diphenylcyclopropenone sensitization with weekly scalp DPC. The total RNA was obtained from whole blood that was not fractionated. At patch-test visits, sampling came before the patch test. The receptor's source is a woman aged 40 to 50 with alopecia areata. Some clones in this sample may be carry-over from other donors' samples. This material consisted of whole blood, taken in connection with sensitization to the hapten diphenylcyclopropenone (DPC).

The CDR3 here is CASSRRQGNTGELFF. The CDR3 DNA follows: TGTGCCAGCAGTCGCCGACAGGGAAACACCGGGGAGCTGTTTTTT. J is TRBJ2-2 and V is TRBV9; 7 bases agree with TRBD1. Trimming removed 5 bases from V and 2 bases from J; junction bases left unmatched: 6. CDR3 size: 15 residues. Germline V CDR1 and CDR2: SGDLS, YYNGEE. The whole variable domain, remainder taken from reference TRBV9 and TRBJ2-2, is DSGVTQTPKHLITATGQRVTLRCSPRSGDLSVYWYQQSLDQGLQFLIQYYNGEERAKGNILERFSAQQFPDLHSELNLSSLELGDSALYFCASSRRQGNTGELFFGEGSRLTVL.